Listed here are 4 T cell receptor beta chains from one sample, sequenced in a study of T cells in Graves' hyperthyroidism and ophthalmopathy. From RNA transcripts, TCR beta CDR3 regions were amplified. HTBI primers were used for first-round RT-PCR of the TCR CDR3. TCRdb passed the multiplex PCR reads through MiXCR, listing each CDR3 protein once. The sample has about 260,000 distinct CDR3 sequences; approximately 26% are singletons. Sequenced input: blood. The receptors here all came from a man in his forties with Graves' hyperthyroidism that later progressed to Graves' ophthalmopathy.

This sequence joins TRBV10-3 and TRBJ2-5; 7 nucleotides line up with TRBD1. CDR1 is ENHRY and CDR2 is SYGVKD in the germline V gene. The J segment lost 1 base and the V segment lost 0 bases, leaving 5 bases of the junction unmatched. The CDR3 totals 16 residues. CDR3 DNA sequence: TGTGCCATCAGTGAGTCGACGGACAGGCTCCAAGAGACCCAGTACTTC. Its protein product is CAISESTDRLQETQYF.

This rearrangement joins TRBV29-1 to TRBJ1-2, with D possibly matching TRBD1 (5 bases). Germline-derived CDR1 and CDR2 are SQVTM and ANQGSEA. Trimming left V 8 bases short and J 6 bases short, with 13 bases between. The CDR3 has 11 amino acids. This CDR3 reads CSLGAVDGYTF. CDR3 nucleotide sequence: TGCAGCCTTGGGGCAGTGGATGGCTACACCTTC. The whole variable domain, remainder taken from reference TRBV29-1 and TRBJ1-2, is SAVISQKPSRDICQRGTSLTIQCQVDSQVTMMFWYRQQPGQSLTLIATANQGSEATYESGFVIDKFPISRPNLTFSTLTVSNMSPEDSSIYLCSLGAVDGYTFGSGTRLTVV.

This clonotype has at least ten counts. The chain combines TRBV6-5 with TRBJ2-3; TRBD2 agrees at 10 bases. The CDR3 runs 15 residues. V was pared by 3 bases and J by 5 bases, with 5 bases of the junction left unmatched. Per germline, CDR1 MNHEY and CDR2 SVGAGI. The CDR3 nucleotides are TGTGCCAGCAGTTATTTAGCGGGAGGAGTAGATACGCAGTATTTT. It is translated as CASSYLAGGVDTQYF.

This clonotype was counted many times. The junction departs from germline at one end; a sequencing error may be responsible. The chain has TRBV18 and TRBJ1-2; D not certain. The CDR3 spans 13 residues. Germline-derived CDR1 and CDR2 are KGHSH and LQKENI. The CDR3 region is CASTPTANYGYTF. DNA of the CDR3: TGTGCCAGCACACCGACGGCTAACTATGGCTACACCTTC. Full variable domain (remainder filled in from reference TRBV18 and TRBJ1-2): NAGVMQNPRHLVRRRGQEARLRCSPMKGHSHVYWYRQLPEEGLKFMVYLQKENIIDESGMPKERFSAEFPKEGPSILRIQQVVRGDSAAYFCASTPTANYGYTFGSGTRLTVV.